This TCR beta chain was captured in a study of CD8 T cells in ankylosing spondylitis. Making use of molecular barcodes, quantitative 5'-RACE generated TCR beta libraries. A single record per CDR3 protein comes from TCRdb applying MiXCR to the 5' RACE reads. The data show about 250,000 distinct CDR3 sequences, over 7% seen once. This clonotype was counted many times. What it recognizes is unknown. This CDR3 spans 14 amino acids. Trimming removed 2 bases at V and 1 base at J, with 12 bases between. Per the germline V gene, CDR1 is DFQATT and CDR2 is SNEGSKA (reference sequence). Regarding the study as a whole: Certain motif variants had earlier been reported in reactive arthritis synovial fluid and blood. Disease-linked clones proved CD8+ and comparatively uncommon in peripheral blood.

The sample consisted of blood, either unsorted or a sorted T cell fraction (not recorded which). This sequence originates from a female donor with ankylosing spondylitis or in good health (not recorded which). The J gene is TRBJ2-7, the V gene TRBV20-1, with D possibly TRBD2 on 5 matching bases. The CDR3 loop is CSARKADSSYEQYF. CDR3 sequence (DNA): TGCAGTGCTAGAAAGGCGGACTCGTCCTACGAGCAGTACTTC.